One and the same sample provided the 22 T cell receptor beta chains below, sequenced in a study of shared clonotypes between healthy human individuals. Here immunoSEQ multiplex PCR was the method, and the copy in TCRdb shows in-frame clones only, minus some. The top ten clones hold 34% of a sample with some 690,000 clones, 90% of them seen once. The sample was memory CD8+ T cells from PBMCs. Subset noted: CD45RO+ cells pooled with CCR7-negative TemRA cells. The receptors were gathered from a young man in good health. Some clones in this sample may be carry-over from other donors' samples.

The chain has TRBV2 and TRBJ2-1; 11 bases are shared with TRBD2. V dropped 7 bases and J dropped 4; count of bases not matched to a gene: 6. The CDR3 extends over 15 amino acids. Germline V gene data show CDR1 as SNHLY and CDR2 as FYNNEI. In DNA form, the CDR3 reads TGTGCCAGCACGAAACCTAGCGGGGGGTACAATGAGCAGTTCTTC. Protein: CASTKPSGGYNEQFF.

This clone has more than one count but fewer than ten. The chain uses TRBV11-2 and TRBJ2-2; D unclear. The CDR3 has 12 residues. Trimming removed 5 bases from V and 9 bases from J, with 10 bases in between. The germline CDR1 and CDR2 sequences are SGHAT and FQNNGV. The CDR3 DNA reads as TGTGCCAGCAGCCCTCGGAACAGGGAGCTGTTTTTT. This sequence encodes CASSPRNRELFF. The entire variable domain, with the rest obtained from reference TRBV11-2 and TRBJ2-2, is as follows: EAGVAQSPRYKIIEKRQSVAFWCNPISGHATLYWYQQILGQGPKLLIQFQNNGVVDDSQLPKDRFSAERLKGVDSTLKIQPAKLEDSAVYLCASSPRNRELFFGEGSRLTVL.

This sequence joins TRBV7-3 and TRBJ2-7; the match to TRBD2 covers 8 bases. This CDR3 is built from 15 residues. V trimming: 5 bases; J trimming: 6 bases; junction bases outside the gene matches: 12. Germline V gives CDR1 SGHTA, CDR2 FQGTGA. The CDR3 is CASSPGGGPPFEQYF. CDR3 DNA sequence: TGTGCCAGCAGCCCCGGGGGGGGCCCGCCGTTCGAGCAGTACTTC.

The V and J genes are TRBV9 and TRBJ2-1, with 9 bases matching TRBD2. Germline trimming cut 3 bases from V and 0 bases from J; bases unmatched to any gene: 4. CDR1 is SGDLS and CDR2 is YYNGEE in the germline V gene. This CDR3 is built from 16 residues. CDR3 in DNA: TGTGCCAGCAGCGGCGATAGCGGGAGCTCCTACAATGAGCAGTTCTTC. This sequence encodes CASSGDSGSSYNEQFF.

In DNA form, the CDR3 reads TGTGCCAGCAGGCAGGGGGCCGTTCAGCCCCAGCATTTT. Its protein product is CASRQGAVQPQHF. The chain uses TRBV5-8 and TRBJ1-5; 8 bases agree with TRBD1. V was clipped by 5 bases and J by 6 bases; unmatched bases: 4. The germline gives CDR1 SGHTS, CDR2 YDEGEE. The CDR3 is made up of 13 amino acids.

The CDR3 protein is CASSFISSRGPNQPQHF. As DNA, the CDR3 is TGTGCCAGCAGTTTCATATCGTCCAGGGGGCCTAATCAGCCCCAGCATTTT. The chain links TRBV27 to TRBJ1-5; 8 bases agree with TRBD1. With V trimmed by 3 bases and J by 4 bases, 11 bases remained unmatched. Per germline, CDR1 MNHEY and CDR2 SMNVEV (reference sequence). The CDR3 consists of 17 residues.

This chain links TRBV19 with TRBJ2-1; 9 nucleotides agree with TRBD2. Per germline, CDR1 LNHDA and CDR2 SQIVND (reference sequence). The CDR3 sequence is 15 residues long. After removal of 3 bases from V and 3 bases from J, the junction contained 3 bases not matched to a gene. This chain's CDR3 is CASSMTSGFYNEQFF. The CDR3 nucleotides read TGTGCCAGTAGTATGACTAGCGGATTCTACAATGAGCAGTTCTTC.

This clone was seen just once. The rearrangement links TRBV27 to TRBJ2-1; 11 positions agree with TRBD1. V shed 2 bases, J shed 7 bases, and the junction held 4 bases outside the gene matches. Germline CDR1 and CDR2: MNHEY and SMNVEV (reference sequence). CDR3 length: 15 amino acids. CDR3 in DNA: TGTGCCAGCAGTTTACGCGGGACAGGGGGGAATGAGCAGTTCTTC. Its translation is CASSLRGTGGNEQFF.

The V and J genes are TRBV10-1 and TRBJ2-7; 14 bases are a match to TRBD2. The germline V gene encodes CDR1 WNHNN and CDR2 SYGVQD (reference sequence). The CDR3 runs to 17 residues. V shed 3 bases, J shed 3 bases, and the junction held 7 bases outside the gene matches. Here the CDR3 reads CASSDRGLAGALYEQYF. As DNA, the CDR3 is TGCGCCAGCAGTGATCGGGGACTAGCGGGAGCACTCTACGAGCAGTACTTC.

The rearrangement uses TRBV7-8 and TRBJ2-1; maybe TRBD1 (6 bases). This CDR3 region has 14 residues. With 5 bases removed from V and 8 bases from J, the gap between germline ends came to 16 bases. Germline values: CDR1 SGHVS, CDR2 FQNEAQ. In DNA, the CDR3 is TGTGCCAGCAGCCAGGATGGTGGGGGCGATGAGCAGTTCTTC. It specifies CASSQDGGGDEQFF.

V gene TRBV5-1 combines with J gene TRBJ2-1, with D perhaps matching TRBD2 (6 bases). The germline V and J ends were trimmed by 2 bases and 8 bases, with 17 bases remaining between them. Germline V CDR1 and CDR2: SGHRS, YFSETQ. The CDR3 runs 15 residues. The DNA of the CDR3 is TGCGCCAGCAGCTTTAGGGGTGGGGAGGTCCATGAGCAGTTCTTC. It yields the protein CASSFRGGEVHEQFF.

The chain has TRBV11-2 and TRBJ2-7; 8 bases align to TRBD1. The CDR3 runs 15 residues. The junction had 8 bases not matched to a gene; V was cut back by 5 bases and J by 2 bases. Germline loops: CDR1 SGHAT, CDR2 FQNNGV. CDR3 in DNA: TGTGCCAGCAGCCATCCGGGACAGGAACCCTACGAGCAGTACTTC. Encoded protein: CASSHPGQEPYEQYF.

The CDR3 loop is CASSAGDAGELFF. In DNA form, the CDR3 reads TGTGCCAGCAGCGCGGGGGACGCCGGGGAGCTGTTTTTT. The chain recombines TRBV9 with TRBJ2-2; possibly TRBD2 for D (6 bases). CDR3 length: 13 residues. The ends were cut back, 3 bases at V and 6 bases at J, with 9 bases in the middle. Germline loops: CDR1 SGDLS, CDR2 YYNGEE.

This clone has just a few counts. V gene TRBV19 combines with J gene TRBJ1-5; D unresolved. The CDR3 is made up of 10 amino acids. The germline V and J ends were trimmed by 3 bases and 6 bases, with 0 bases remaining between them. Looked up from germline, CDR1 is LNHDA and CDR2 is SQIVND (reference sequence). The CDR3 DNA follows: TGTGCCAGTAGTATTCAGCCCCAGCATTTT. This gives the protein CASSIQPQHF.

The CDR3 reads CASSPGYEQYF. The CDR3 nucleotides are TGTGCCAGCAGCCCGGGTTACGAGCAGTACTTC. The genes are TRBV7-6 and TRBJ2-7; D is ambiguous. The V gene lost 5 bases and the J gene lost 4 bases, with 6 bases spanning the gap. Germline V gene data show CDR1 as SGHVS and CDR2 as FNYEAQ. CDR3 size: 11 residues.

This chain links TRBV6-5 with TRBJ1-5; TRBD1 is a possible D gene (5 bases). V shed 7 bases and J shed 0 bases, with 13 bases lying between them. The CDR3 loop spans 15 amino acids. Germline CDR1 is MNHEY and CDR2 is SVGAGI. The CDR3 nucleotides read TGTGCCAGCAATGCGGGACCGAATAGCAATCAGCCCCAGCATTTT. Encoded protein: CASNAGPNSNQPQHF.

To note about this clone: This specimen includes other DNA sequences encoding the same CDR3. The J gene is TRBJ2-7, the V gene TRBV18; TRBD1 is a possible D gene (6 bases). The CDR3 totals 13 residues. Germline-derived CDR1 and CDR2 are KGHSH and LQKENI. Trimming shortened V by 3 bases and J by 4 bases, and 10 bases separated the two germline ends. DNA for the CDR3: TGTGCCAGCTCACCCGGACAGTTATACGAGCAGTACTTC. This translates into CASSPGQLYEQYF.

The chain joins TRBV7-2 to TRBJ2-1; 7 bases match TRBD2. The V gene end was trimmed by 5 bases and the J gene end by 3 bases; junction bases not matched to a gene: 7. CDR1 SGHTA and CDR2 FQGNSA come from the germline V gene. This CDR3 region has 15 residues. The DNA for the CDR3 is TGTGCCAGCAGCCCAGGAGGGGACTACTACAATGAGCAGTTCTTC. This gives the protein CASSPGGDYYNEQFF.

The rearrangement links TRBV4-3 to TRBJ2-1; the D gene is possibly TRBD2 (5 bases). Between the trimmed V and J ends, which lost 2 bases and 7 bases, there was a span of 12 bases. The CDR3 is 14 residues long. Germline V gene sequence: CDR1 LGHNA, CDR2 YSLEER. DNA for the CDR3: TGCGCCAGCAGCCAACTTCCCCGAGGGAATGAGCAGTTCTTC. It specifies CASSQLPRGNEQFF.

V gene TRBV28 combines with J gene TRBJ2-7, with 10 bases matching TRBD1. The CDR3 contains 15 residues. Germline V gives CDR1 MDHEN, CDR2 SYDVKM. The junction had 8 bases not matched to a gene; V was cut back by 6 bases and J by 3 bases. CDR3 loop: CASSPLWTGGYEQYF. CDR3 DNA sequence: TGTGCCAGCAGCCCCCTTTGGACAGGGGGCTACGAGCAGTACTTC.

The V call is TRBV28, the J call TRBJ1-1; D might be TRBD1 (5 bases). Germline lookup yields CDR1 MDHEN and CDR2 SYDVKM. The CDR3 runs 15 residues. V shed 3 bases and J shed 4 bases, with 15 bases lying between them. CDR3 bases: TGTGCCAGCAGTTTCCGGGGACCGGGGGGCACTGAAGCTTTCTTT. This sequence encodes CASSFRGPGGTEAFF.

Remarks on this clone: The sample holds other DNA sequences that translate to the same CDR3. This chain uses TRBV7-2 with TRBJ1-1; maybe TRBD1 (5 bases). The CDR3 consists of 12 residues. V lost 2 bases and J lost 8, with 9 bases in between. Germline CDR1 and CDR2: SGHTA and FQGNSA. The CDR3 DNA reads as TGTGCCAGCAGCTTAACAGGACTAGAAGCTTTCTTT. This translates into CASSLTGLEAFF.